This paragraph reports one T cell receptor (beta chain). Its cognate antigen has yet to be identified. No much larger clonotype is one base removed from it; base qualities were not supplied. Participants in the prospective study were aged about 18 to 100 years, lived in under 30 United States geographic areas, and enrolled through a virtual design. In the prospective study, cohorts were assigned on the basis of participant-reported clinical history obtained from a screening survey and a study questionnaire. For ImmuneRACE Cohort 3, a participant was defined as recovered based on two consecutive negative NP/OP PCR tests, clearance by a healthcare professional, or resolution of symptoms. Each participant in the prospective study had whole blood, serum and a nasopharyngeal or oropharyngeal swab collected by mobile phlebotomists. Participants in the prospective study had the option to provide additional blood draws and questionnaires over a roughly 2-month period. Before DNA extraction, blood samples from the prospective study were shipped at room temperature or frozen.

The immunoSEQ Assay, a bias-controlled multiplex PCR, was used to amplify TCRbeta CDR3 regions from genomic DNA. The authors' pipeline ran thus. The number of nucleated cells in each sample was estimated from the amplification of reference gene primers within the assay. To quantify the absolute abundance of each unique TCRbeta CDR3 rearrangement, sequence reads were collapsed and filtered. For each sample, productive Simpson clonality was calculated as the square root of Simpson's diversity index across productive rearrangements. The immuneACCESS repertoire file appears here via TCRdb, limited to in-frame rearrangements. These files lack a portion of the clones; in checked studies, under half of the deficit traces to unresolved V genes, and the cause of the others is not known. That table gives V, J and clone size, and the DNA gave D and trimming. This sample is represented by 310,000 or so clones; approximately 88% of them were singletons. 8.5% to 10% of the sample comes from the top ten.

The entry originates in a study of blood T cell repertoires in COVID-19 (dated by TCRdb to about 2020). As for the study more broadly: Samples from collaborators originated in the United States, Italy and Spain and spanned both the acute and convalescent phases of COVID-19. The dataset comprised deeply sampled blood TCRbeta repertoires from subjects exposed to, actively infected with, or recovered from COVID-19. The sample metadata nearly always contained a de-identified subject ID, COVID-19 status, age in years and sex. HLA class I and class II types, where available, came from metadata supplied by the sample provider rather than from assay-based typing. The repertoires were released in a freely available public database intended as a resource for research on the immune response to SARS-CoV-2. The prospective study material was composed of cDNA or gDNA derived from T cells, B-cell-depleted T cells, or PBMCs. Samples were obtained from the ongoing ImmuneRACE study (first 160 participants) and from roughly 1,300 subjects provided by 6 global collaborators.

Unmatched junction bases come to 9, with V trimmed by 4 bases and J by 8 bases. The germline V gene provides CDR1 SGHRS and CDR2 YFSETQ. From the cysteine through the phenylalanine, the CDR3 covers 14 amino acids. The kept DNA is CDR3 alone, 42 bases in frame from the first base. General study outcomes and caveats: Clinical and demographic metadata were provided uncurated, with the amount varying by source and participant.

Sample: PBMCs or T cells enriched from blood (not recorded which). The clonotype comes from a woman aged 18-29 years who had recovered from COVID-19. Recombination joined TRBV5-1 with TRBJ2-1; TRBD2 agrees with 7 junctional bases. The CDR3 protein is CASSPEGAGHEQFF. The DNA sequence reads TGCGCCAGCAGCCCGGAAGGAGCGGGGCATGAGCAGTTCTTC.